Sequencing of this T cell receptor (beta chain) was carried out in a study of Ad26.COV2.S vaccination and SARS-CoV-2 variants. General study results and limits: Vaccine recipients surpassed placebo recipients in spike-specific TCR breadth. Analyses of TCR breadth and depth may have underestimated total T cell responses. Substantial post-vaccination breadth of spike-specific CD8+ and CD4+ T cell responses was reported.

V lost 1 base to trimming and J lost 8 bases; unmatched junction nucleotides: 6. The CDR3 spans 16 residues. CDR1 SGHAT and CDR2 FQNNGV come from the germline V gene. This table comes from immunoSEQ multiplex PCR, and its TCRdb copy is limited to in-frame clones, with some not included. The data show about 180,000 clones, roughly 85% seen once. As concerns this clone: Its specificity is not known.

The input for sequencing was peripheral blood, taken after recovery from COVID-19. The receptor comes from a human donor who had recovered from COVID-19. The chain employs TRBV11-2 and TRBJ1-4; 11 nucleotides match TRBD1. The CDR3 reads CASSLVGQGAKEKLFF. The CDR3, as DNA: TGTGCCAGCAGCTTAGTTGGACAGGGGGCGAAAGAAAAACTGTTTTTT.